This entry features one T cell receptor beta chain sequence. Its antigen is not known. TCRdb reworked the 5' RACE reads into one entry per CDR3 protein, no DNA. The sample totals hundreds of thousands of distinct CDR3 sequences. Germline values: CDR1 KGHDR, CDR2 SFDVKD. The CDR3 is 17 residues long. The sample belongs to a study of T cells expressing NK-cell markers. About the research overall: Beta-chain profiling covered CD3+CD56+NKG2C+, CD3+CD56+NKG2C- and CD3+CD56-NKG2C+ sorted subsets. Eight donors were sequenced, seven testing HCMV-seropositive and one testing seronegative.

Study conclusions and caveats: Certain NKG2C+ T cell clones were expanded, and their HCMV specificity remained unclear. The CD3+CD56-NKG2C+ fraction was also led by these clonotypes in a handful of donors.

This receptor was taken from a young man in good health. Specimen: blood T cells: a sorted CD56 or NKG2C T cell subset, CD4+ or CD8+ T cells, or bulk PBMC T cells (not recorded which). This rearrangement joins TRBV24-1 to TRBJ2-1; TCRdb gives TRBD2 as the D gene, but with no DNA this cannot be confirmed. The chain's CDR3 is CATSDPPGLARDNEQFF.